The clone carrying this T cell receptor (beta chain) came up a few times. Trimming pared 3 bases from V and 2 bases from J, leaving 11 bases between. The CDR3 spans 15 residues. Germline V gene data show CDR1 as LNHDA and CDR2 as SQIVND (reference sequence). The data derive from a study of T-cell reconstitution after alpha-beta-depleted transplantation in children. Preparing the TCRbeta library involved the use of unique molecular identifiers. TCRdb reanalysed the PCR reads using MiXCR and keeps one entry per CDR3 protein. This table has 780,000 or so distinct CDR3 sequences, 16% appearing once. This sequence joins TRBV19 and TRBJ1-5; perhaps TRBD1 as D (5 bases). Specimen: PBMCs, mostly from graft donor cells, collected 360 days after TCRalphabeta/CD19-depleted stem cell transplant. The clonotype was recovered from a male patient younger than 18 who had a stem cell transplant for acute lymphoblastic leukemia, so the T cells may come from the graft donor. This chain's CDR3 is CASSMGGLRNQPQHF. The CDR3 DNA reads TGTGCCAGTAGTATGGGGGGACTGCGCAATCAGCCCCAGCATTTT.